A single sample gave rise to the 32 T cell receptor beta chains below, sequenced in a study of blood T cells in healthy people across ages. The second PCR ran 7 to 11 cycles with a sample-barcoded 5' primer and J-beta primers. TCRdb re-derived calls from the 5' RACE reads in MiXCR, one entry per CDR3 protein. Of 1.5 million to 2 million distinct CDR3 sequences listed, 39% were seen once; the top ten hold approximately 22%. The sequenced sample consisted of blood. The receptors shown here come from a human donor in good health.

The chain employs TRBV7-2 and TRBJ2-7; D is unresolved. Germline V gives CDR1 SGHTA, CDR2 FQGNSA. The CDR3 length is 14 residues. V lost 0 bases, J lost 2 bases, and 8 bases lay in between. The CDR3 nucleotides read TGTGCCAGCAGCTTAGCCGGATCCCCCTACGAGCAGTACTTC. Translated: CASSLAGSPYEQYF.

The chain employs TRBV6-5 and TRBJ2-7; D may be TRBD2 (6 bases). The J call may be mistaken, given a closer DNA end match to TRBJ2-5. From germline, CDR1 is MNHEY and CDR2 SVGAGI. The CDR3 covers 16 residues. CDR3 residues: CASSYSKGGEDETQYF. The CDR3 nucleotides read TGTGCCAGCAGTTACTCGAAGGGTGGGGAGGATGAGACCCAGTACTTC.

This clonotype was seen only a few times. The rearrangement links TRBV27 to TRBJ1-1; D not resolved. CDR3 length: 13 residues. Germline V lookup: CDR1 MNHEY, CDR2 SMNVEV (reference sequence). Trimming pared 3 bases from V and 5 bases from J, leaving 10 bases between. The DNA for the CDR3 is TGTGCCAGCAGTTTTTCTTTCCGAACTGAAGCTTTCTTT. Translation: CASSFSFRTEAFF.

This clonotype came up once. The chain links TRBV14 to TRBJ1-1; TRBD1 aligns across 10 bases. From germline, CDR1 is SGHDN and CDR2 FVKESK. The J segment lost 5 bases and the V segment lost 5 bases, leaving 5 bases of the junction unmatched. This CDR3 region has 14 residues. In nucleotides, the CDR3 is TGTGCCAGCAGCAGACAGGGGGCTTGGACTGAAGCTTTCTTT. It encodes CASSRQGAWTEAFF. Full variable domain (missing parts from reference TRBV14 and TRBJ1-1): EAGVTQFPSHSVIEKGQTVTLRCDPISGHDNLYWYRRVMGKEIKFLLHFVKESKQDESGMPNNRFLAERTGGTYSTLKVQPAELEDSGVYFCASSRQGAWTEAFFGQGTRLTVV.

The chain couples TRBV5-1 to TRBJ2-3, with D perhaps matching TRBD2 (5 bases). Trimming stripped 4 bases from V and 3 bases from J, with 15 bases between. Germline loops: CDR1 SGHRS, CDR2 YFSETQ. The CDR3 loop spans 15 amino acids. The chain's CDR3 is CASSRRSSLTDTQYF. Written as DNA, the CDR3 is TGCGCCAGCAGCCGGAGGTCTAGCCTTACAGATACGCAGTATTTT.

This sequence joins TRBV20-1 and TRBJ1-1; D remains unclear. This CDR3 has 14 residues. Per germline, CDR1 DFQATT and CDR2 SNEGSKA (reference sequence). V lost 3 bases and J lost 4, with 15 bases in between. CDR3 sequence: CSASAGPIITEAFF. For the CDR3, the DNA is TGCAGTGCTAGTGCGGGCCCCATCATCACTGAAGCTTTCTTT.

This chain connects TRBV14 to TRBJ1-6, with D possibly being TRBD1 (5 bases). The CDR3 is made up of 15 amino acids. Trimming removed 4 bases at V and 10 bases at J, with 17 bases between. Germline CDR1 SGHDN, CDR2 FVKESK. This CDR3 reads CASSPGGWGRSPLHF. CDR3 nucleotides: TGTGCCAGCAGCCCCGGGGGGTGGGGAAGATCACCCCTCCACTTT.

Here the CDR3 reads CASSPGQGAGDEQFF. In DNA form, the CDR3 reads TGTGCCAGCAGCCCCGGACAGGGGGCAGGCGATGAGCAGTTCTTC. The V and J genes are TRBV7-9 and TRBJ2-1; 11 bases match TRBD1. The germline V gene encodes CDR1 SEHNR and CDR2 FQNEAQ (reference sequence). With 5 bases clipped from V and 8 bases from J, the junction kept 8 bases outside the gene matches. This CDR3 contains 15 residues.

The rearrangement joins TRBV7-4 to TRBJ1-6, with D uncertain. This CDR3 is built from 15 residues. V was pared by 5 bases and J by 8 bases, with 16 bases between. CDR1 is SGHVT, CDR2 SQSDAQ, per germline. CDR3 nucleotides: TGTGCCAGCAGCCCCCTGGTGGGAAACTATTCACCCCTCCACTTT. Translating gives CASSPLVGNYSPLHF.

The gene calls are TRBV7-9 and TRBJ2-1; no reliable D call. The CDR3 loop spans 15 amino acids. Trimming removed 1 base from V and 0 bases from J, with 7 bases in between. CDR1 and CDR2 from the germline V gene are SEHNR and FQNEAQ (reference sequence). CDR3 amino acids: CASSLGPFSYNEQFF. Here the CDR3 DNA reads TGTGCCAGCAGCTTAGGACCCTTCTCCTACAATGAGCAGTTCTTC. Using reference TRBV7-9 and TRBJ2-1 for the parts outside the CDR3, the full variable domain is DTGVSQNPRHKITKRGQNVTFRCDPISEHNRLYWYRQTLGQGPEFLTYFQNEAQLEKSRLLSDRFSAERPKGSFSTLEIQRTEQGDSAMYLCASSLGPFSYNEQFFGPGTRLTVL.

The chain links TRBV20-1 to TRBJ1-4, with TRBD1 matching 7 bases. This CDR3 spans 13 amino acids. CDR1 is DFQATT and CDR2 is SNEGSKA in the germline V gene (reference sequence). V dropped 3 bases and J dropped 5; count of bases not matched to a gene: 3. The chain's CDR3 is CSARSRGNEKLFF. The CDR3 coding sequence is TGCAGTGCTAGGTCCAGGGGGAATGAAAAACTGTTTTTT.

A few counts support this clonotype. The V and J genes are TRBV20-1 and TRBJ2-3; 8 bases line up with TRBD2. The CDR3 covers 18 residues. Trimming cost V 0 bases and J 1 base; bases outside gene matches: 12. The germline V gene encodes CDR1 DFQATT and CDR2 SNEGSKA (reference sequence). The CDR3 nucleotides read TGCAGTGCTAGAGAGCGCCCCCAGCGGGGGTGGGGCACAGATACGCAGTATTTT. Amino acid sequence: CSARERPQRGWGTDTQYF.

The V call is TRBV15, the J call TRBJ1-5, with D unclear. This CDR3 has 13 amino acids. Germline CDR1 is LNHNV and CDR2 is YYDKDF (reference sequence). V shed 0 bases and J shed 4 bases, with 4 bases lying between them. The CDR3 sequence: CATSRDPNQPQHF. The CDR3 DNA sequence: TGTGCCACCAGCAGAGATCCAAATCAGCCCCAGCATTTT.

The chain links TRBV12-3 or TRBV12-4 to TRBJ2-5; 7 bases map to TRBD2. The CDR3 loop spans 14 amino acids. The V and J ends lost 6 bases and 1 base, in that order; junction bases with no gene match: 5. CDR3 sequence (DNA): TGTGCCAGCAGCCAATGGGAGGGCCAAGAGACCCAGTACTTC. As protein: CASSQWEGQETQYF.

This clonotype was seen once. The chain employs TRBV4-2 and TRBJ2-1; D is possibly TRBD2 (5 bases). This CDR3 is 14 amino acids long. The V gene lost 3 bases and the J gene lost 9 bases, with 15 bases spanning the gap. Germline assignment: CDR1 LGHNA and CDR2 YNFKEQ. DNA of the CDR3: TGTGCCAGCAGCCACCCCGGGATGGGTGGTGAGCAGTTCTTC. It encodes CASSHPGMGGEQFF.

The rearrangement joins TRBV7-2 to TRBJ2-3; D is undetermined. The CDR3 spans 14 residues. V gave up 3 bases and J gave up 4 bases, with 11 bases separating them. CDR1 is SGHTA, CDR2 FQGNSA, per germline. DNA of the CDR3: TGTGCCAGCAGCTTGCTTGCGCTGGCAGATACGCAGTATTTT. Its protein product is CASSLLALADTQYF. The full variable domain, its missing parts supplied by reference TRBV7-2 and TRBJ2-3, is GAGVSQSPSNKVTEKGKDVELRCDPISGHTALYWYRQSLGQGLEFLIYFQGNSAPDKSGLPSDRFSAERTGGSVSTLTIQRTQQEDSAVYLCASSLLALADTQYFGPGTRLTVL.

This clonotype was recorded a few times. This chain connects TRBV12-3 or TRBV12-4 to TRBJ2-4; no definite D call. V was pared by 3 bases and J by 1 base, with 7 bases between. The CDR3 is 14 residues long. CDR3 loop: CASSFASAKNIQYF. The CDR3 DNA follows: TGTGCCAGCAGTTTTGCCTCGGCCAAAAACATTCAGTACTTC.

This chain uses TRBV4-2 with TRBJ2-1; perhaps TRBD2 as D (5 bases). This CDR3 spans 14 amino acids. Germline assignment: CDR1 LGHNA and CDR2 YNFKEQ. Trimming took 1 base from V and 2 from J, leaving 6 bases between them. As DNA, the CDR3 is TGTGCCAGCAGCCAAGCGGAGGCCTACAATGAGCAGTTCTTC. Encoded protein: CASSQAEAYNEQFF.

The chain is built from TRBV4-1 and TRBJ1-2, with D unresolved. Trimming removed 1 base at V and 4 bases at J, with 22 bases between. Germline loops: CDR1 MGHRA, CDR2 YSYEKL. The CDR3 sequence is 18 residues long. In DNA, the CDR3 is TGCGCCAGCAGCCAAGGAAGTCGTGGATCCCGGGGAATCTATGGCTACACCTTC. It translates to CASSQGSRGSRGIYGYTF.

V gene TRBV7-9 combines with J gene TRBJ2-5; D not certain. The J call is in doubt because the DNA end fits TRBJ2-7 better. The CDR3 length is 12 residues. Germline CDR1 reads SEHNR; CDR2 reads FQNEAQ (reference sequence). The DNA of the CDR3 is TGTGCCAGCAGCTCTTTCATCTACGAGCAGTACTTC. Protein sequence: CASSSFIYEQYF.

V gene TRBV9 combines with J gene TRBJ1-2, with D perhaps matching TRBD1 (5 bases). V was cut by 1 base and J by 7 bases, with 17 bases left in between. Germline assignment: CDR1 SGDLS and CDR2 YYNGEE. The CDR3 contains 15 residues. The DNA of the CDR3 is TGTGCCAGCAGCGTATTCCCACTCGGGGGGACTGGCTACACCTTC. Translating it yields CASSVFPLGGTGYTF.

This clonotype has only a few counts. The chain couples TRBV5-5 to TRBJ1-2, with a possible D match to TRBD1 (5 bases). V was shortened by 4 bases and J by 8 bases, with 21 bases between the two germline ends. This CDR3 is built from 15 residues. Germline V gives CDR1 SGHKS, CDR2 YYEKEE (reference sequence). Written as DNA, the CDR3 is TGTGCCAGCAGCCGTACAGGTGGTGAGGTATTCGGCTACACCTTC. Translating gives CASSRTGGEVFGYTF.

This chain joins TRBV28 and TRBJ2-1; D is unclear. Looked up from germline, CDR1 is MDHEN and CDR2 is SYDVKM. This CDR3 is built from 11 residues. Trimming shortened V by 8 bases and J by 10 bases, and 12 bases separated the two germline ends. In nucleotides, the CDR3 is TGTGCCAGCGACAACCTCGGCGAGCAGTTCTTC. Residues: CASDNLGEQFF.

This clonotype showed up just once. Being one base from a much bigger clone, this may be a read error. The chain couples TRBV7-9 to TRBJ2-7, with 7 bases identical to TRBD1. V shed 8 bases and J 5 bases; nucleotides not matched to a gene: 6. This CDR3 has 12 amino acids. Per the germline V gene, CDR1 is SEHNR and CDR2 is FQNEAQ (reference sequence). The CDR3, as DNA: TGTGCCAGCGGCCGACAGGGACACGAGCAGTACTTC. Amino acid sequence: CASGRQGHEQYF.

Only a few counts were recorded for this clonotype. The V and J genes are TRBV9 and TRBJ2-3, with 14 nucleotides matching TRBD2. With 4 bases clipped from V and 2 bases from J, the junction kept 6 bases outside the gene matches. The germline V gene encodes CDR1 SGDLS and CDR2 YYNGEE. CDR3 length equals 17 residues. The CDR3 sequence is CASSISTSGGDTDTQYF. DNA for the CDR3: TGTGCCAGCAGCATCTCGACTAGCGGGGGGGACACAGATACGCAGTATTTT. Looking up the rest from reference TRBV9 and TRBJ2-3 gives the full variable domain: DSGVTQTPKHLITATGQRVTLRCSPRSGDLSVYWYQQSLDQGLQFLIQYYNGEERAKGNILERFSAQQFPDLHSELNLSSLELGDSALYFCASSISTSGGDTDTQYFGPGTRLTVL.

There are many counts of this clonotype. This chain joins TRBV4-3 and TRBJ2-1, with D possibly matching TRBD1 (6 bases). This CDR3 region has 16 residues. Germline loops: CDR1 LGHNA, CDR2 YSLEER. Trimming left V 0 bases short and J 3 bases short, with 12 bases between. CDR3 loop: CASSQDTGTIYNEQFF. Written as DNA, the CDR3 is TGCGCCAGCAGCCAAGATACAGGGACAATCTACAATGAGCAGTTCTTC.

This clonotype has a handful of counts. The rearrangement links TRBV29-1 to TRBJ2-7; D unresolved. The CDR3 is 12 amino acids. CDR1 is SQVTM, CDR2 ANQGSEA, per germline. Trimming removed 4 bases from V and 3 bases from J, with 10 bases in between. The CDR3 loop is CSVGGSHYEQYF. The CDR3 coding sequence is TGCAGCGTTGGTGGCAGTCACTACGAGCAGTACTTC.

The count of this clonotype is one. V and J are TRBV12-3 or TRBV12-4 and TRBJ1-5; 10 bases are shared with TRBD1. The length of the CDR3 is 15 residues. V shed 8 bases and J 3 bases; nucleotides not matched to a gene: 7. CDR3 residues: CASRKTGGDNQPQHF. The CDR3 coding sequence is TGTGCCAGCCGTAAGACAGGGGGCGACAATCAGCCCCAGCATTTT.

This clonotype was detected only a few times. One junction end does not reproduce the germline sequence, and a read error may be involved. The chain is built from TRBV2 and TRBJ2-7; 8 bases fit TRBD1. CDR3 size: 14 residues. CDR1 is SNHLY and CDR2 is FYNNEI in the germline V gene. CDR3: CAGREQGGSYEQYF. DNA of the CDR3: TGTGCCGGCAGGGAACAGGGGGGCTCCTACGAGCAGTACTTC.

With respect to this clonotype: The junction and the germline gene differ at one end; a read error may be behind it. The CDR3 DNA reads as TGTGCCAGCCGCCAGGGGGGAGTTAACACAGGTACGCAGTATTTT. This translates into CASRQGGVNTGTQYF. The V call is TRBV7-2, the J call TRBJ2-3; a weak D match, TRBD1 (7 bases). The CDR3 consists of 15 residues. Germline V gives CDR1 SGHTA, CDR2 FQGNSA.

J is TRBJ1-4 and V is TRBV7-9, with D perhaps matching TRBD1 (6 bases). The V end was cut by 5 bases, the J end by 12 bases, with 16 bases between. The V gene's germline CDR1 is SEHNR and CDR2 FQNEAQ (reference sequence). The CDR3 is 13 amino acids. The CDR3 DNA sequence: TGTGCCAGCAGCGGCCTGGGGGGGCAGGAACTGTTTTTT. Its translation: CASSGLGGQELFF.

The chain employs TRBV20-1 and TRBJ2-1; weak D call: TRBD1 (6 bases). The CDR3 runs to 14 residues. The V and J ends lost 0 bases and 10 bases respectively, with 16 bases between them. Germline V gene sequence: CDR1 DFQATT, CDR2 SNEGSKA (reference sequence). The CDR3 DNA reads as TGCAGTGCTAGAGATTTGGACAGCCTTGGGGAGCAGTTCTTC. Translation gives CSARDLDSLGEQFF.